A single sample is the source of the 13 T cell receptor beta chains below, sequenced in a study of CD4 and CD8 cells across lung adenocarcinoma regions. TCRdb redid the calling of the PCR reads with MiXCR, one entry per CDR3 protein. Of approximately 4,200 distinct CDR3 sequences listed, around half are singletons. Sequencing used CD4+ T cells from the center of a lung tumor. The source of these receptors is a female donor with lung adenocarcinoma. The CD4 and CD8 labels of this study may be unreliable.

J is TRBJ2-1 and V is TRBV4-1; 7 bases match TRBD2. The CDR3 has 19 residues. CDR1 is MGHRA, CDR2 YSYEKL, per germline. Trimming removed 1 base from V and 2 bases from J; junction bases left unmatched: 14. CDR3 nucleotides: TGCGCCAGCAGCCAAGTTCGGCTAGCGGCCGAATTACCCTACAATGAGCAGTTCTTC. Residues: CASSQVRLAAELPYNEQFF.

The J gene is TRBJ1-2, the V gene TRBV10-3; D uncertain. The germline CDR1 and CDR2 sequences are ENHRY and SYGVKD. This CDR3 has 15 amino acids. Trimming cost V 4 bases and J 5 bases, with 17 bases left between them. The CDR3 nucleotides are TGTGCCATCAGTGTTCTGGACCAGACGGTTTATGGCTACACCTTC. It translates to CAISVLDQTVYGYTF.

By share of the sample, this clonotype is large. This rearrangement joins TRBV6-5 to TRBJ2-4, with TRBD2 matching 10 bases. The junction had 4 bases not matched to a gene; V was cut back by 5 bases and J by 0 bases. Germline CDR1 and CDR2: MNHEY and SVGAGI. The CDR3 is made up of 16 amino acids. The CDR3 protein is CASSPLAGVAKNIQYF. In nucleotides, the CDR3 is TGTGCCAGCAGTCCTCTAGCGGGGGTAGCCAAAAACATTCAGTACTTC.

In its sample, this clonotype was seen once. The V call is TRBV10-2, the J call TRBJ2-1, with D hard to call. V lost 7 bases, J lost 0 bases, and 7 bases lay in between. The CDR3 runs 13 residues. The germline V gene encodes CDR1 WSHSY and CDR2 SAAADI. For the CDR3, the DNA is TGCGCCAGCATGGCTGGCTCCTACAATGAGCAGTTCTTC. Its translation is CASMAGSYNEQFF.

The chain has TRBV25-1 and TRBJ2-3; no clear D gene. Trimming removed 7 bases from V and 11 bases from J, with 19 bases in between. The germline gives CDR1 MGHDK, CDR2 SYGVNS. CDR3 length: 13 residues. Here the CDR3 reads CASIGQLKNMQYF. In DNA, the CDR3 is TGTGCCAGCATCGGGCAACTCAAAAATATGCAGTATTTT. The full variable domain, completed using reference TRBV25-1 and TRBJ2-3, is EADIYQTPRYLVIGTGKKITLECSQTMGHDKMYWYQQDPGMELHLIHYSYGVNSTEKGDLSSESTVSRIRTEHFPLTLESARPSHTSQYLCASIGQLKNMQYFGPGTRLTVL.

The chain is built from TRBV10-1 and TRBJ1-1; possibly TRBD1 for D (5 bases). Germline CDR1 is WNHNN and CDR2 is SYGVQD (reference sequence). The CDR3 loop spans 13 amino acids. V was pared by 6 bases and J by 10 bases, with 18 bases between. CDR3: CASSTAGGNRAFF. The CDR3 DNA follows: TGCGCCAGCAGCACTGCGGGGGGGAATAGAGCTTTCTTT.

This chain joins TRBV6-1 and TRBJ2-1, with 8 bases aligning to TRBD1. Germline trimming cut 5 bases from V and 0 bases from J; bases unmatched to any gene: 6. Per germline, CDR1 MNHNS and CDR2 SASEGT. The CDR3 is 16 residues long. DNA of the CDR3: TGTGCCAGCAGTAAAACAGGGGGTCTCTCCTACAATGAGCAGTTCTTC. Protein product: CASSKTGGLSYNEQFF.

The rearrangement joins TRBV27 to TRBJ2-7; perhaps TRBD2 as D (7 bases). The CDR3 consists of 16 residues. V lost 4 bases, J lost 3 bases, and 19 bases lay in between. The germline V gene encodes CDR1 MNHEY and CDR2 SMNVEV (reference sequence). The CDR3, as DNA: TGTGCCAGCAGTTACCGAGGGGGGGCGATTTTCTACGAGCAGTACTTC. Amino acid sequence: CASSYRGGAIFYEQYF.

The chain couples TRBV10-3 to TRBJ2-3, with D hard to call. This CDR3 region has 12 residues. Germline CDR1 ENHRY, CDR2 SYGVKD. The CDR3 sequence: CAGMRGKNTQYF. In nucleotides, the CDR3 is TGTGCGGGCATGCGAGGAAAAAACACTCAGTATTTT.

Written as DNA, the CDR3 is TGTGCCAGCAGTGAAAACAGGGGAACGTTGCAGCCCCAGCATTTT. It encodes CASSENRGTLQPQHF. The chain recombines TRBV6-1 with TRBJ1-5, with 7 bases matching TRBD1. After removal of 2 bases from V and 7 bases from J, the junction contained 8 bases not matched to a gene. CDR1 is MNHNS and CDR2 is SASEGT in the germline V gene. The CDR3 spans 15 residues.

This rearrangement joins TRBV6-1 to TRBJ2-5; 12 bases line up with TRBD2. The J call may be mistaken, given a closer DNA end match to TRBJ2-7. This CDR3 region has 16 residues. Germline CDR1 MNHNS, CDR2 SASEGT. CDR3 DNA sequence: TGTGCCAGCAGCCCCGAAGCCCTAGCGGGAGGGAGCGAGCAGTACTTC. This codes for CASSPEALAGGSEQYF.

The CDR3 spells CASSLTSGPDTQYF. CDR3 DNA: TGTGCCAGCAGCCTTACATCCGGCCCAGATACGCAGTATTTT. The V gene is TRBV7-2, the J gene TRBJ2-3; D ambiguous. Between the trimmed V and J ends, which lost 5 bases and 4 bases, there was a span of 13 bases. Germline loops: CDR1 SGHTA, CDR2 FQGNSA. The CDR3 is 14 amino acids.

A note on this clonotype: Here the CDR3 omits its conserved ending phenylalanine or tryptophan, so a read error is the likely source. No DNA is shown, since the ends of the CDR3 on it are uncertain; the CDR3 is the one TCRdb lists. The rearrangement links TRBV12-5 to TRBJ2-5. Germline assignment: CDR1 LGHNT and CDR2 FRNRAP. With termini counted, the CDR3 has 8 amino acids. This chain's CDR3 is CRDAVSPC.